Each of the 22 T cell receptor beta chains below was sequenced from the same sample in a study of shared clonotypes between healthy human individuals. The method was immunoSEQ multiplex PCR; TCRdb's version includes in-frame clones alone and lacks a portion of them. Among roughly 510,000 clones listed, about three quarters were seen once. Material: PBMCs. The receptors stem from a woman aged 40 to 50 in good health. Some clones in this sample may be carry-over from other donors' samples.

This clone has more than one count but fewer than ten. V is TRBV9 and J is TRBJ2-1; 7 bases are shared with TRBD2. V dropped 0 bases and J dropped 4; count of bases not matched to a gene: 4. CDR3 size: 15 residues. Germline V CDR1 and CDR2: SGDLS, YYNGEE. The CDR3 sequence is CASSVGDYVYNEQFF. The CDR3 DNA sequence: TGTGCCAGCAGCGTAGGGGACTATGTGTACAATGAGCAGTTCTTC.

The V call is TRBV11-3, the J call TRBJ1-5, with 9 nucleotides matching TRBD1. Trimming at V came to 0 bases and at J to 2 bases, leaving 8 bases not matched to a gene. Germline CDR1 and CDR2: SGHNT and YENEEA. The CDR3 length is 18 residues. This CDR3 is CASSLDGGDRVGNQPQHF. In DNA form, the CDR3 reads TGTGCCAGCAGCTTAGATGGAGGGGACAGGGTTGGCAATCAGCCCCAGCATTTT.

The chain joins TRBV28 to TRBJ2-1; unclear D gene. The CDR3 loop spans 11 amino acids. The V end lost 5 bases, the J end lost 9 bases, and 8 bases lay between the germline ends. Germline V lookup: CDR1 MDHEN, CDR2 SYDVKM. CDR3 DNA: TGTGCCAGCAGTCCTCGCCTTGAGCAGTTCTTC. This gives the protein CASSPRLEQFF.

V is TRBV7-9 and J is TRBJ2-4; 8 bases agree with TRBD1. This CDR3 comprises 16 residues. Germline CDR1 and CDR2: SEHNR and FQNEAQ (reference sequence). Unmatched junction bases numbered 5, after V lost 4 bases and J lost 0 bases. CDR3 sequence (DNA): TGTGCCAGCAGCTCTGCTGGACAGGGAGCCAAAAACATTCAGTACTTC. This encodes CASSSAGQGAKNIQYF.

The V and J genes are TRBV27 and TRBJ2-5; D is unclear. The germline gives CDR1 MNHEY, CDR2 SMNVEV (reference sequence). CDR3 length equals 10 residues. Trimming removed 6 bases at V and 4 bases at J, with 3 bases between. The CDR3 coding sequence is TGTGCCAGCAGAAGAGAGACCCAGTACTTC. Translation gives CASRRETQYF.

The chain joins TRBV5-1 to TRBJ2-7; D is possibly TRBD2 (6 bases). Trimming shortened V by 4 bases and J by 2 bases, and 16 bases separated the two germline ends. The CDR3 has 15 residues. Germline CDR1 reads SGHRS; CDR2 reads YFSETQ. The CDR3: CASSPTGTQTYEQYF. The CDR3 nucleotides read TGCGCCAGCAGCCCAACCGGGACTCAGACCTACGAGCAGTACTTC.

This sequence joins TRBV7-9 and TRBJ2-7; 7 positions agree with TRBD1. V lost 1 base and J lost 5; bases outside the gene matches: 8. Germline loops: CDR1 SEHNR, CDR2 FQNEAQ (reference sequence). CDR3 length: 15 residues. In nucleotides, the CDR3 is TGTGCCAGCAGCTTAGTTGGGCAGGGGGTCCACGAGCAGTACTTC. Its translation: CASSLVGQGVHEQYF. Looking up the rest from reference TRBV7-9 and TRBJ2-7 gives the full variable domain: DTGVSQNPRHKITKRGQNVTFRCDPISEHNRLYWYRQTLGQGPEFLTYFQNEAQLEKSRLLSDRFSAERPKGSFSTLEIQRTEQGDSAMYLCASSLVGQGVHEQYFGPGTRLTVT.

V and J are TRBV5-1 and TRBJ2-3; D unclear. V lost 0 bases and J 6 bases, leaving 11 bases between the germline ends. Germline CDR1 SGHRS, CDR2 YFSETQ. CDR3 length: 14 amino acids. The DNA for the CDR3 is TGCGCCAGCAGCTTGGACTCTTTATTGGATACGCAGTATTTT. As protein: CASSLDSLLDTQYF. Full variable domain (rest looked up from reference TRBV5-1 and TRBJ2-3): KAGVTQTPRYLIKTRGQQVTLSCSPISGHRSVSWYQQTPGQGLQFLFEYFSETQRNKGNFPGRFSGRQFSNSRSEMNVSTLELGDSALYLCASSLDSLLDTQYFGPGTRLTVL.

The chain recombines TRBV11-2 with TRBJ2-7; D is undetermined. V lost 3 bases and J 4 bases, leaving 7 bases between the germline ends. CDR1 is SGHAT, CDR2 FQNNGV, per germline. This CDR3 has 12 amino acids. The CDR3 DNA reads TGTGCCAGCAGCTTCCGACAATACGAGCAGTACTTC. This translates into CASSFRQYEQYF.

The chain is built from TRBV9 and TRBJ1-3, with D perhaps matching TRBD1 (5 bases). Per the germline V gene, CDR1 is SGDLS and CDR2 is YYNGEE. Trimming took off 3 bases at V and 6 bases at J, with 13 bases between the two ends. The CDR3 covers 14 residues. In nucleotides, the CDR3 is TGTGCCAGCAGCGGACAGCAAGCTTCAAACACCATATATTTT. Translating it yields CASSGQQASNTIYF. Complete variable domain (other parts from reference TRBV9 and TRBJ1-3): DSGVTQTPKHLITATGQRVTLRCSPRSGDLSVYWYQQSLDQGLQFLIQYYNGEERAKGNILERFSAQQFPDLHSELNLSSLELGDSALYFCASSGQQASNTIYFGEGSWLTVV.

The CDR3 sequence: CATSPADAKNIQYF. CDR3 sequence (DNA): TGTGCCACCAGCCCGGCGGACGCGAAAAACATTCAGTACTTC. The chain recombines TRBV15 with TRBJ2-4; D remains unclear. This CDR3 contains 14 residues. The germline V and J ends were trimmed by 5 bases and 4 bases, with 12 bases remaining between them. CDR1 and CDR2 from the germline V gene are LNHNV and YYDKDF (reference sequence).

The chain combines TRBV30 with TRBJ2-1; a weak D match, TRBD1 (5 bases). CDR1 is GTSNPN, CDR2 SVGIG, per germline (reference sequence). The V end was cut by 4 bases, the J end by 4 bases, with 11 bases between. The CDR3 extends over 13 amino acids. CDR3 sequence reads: CAWTVGAYNEQFF. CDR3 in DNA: TGTGCCTGGACCGTAGGGGCGTACAATGAGCAGTTCTTC.

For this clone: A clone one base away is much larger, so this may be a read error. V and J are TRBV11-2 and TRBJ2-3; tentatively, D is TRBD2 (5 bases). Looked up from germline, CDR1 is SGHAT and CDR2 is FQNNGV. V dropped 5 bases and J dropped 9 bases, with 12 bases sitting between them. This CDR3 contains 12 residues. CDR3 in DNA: TGTGCCAGCAGCACCCGGGAACAGACGCAGTATTTT. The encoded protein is CASSTREQTQYF.

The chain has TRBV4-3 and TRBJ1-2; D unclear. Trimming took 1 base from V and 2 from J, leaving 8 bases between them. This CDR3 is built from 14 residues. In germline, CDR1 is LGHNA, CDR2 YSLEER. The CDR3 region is CASSQVRGNYGYTF. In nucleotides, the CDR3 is TGCGCCAGCAGCCAAGTTAGAGGGAACTATGGCTACACCTTC.

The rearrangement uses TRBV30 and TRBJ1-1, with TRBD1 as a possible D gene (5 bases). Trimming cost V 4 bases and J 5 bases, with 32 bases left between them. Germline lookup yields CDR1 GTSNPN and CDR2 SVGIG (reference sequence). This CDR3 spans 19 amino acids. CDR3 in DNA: TGTGCCTGGAACCCTTGGGGTGGGGCCCAAAAGGGGTTGGGGACTGAAGCTTTCTTT. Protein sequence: CAWNPWGGAQKGLGTEAFF.

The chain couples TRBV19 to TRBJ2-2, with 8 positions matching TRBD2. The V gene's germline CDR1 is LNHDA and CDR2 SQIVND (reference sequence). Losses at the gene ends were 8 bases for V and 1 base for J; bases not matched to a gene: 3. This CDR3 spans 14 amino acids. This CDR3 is CASWTSWNTGELFF. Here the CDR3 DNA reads TGTGCCAGTTGGACTAGCTGGAACACCGGGGAGCTGTTTTTT.

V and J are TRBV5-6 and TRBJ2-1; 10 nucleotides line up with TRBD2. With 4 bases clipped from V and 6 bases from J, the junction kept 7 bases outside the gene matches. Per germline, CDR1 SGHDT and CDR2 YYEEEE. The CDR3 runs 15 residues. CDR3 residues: CASSLLAGVGNEQFF. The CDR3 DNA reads TGTGCCAGCAGCCTCCTAGCGGGAGTGGGCAATGAGCAGTTCTTC.

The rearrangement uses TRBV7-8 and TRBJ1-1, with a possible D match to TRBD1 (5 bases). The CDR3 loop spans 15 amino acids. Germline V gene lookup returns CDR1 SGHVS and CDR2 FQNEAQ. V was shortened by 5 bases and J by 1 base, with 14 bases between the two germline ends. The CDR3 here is CASSRVVGPNTEAFF. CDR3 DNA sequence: TGTGCCAGCAGCAGGGTGGTGGGGCCGAACACTGAAGCTTTCTTT.

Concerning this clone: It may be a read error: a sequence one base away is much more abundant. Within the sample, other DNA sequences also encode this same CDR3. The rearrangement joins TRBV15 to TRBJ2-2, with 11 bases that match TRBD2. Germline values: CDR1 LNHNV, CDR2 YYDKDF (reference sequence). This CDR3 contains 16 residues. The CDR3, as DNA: TGCGCCACCAGCATCGTAGCGGGAGGGGGAACCGGGGAGCTGTTTTTT. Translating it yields CATSIVAGGGTGELFF.

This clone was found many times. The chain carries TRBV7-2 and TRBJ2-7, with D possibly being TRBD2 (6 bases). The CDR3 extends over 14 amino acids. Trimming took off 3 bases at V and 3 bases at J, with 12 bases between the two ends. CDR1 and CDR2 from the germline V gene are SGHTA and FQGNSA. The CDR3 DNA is TGTGCCAGCAGCTTCGGAGGGACCTACTACGAGCAGTACTTC. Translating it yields CASSFGGTYYEQYF.

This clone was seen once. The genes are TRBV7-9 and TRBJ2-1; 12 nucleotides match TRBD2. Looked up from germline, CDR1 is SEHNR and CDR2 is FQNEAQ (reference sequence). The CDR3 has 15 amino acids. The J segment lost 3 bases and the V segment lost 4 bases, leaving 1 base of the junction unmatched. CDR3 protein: CASSSGLAGYNEQFF. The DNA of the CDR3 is TGTGCCAGCAGCTCGGGACTAGCGGGCTACAATGAGCAGTTCTTC.

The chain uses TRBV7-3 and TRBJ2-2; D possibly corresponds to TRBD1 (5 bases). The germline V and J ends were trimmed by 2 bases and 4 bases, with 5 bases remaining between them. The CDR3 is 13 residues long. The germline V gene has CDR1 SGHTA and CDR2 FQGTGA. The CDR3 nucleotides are TGTGCCAGCAGCTTACAGGGCACCGGGGAGCTGTTTTTT. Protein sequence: CASSLQGTGELFF.